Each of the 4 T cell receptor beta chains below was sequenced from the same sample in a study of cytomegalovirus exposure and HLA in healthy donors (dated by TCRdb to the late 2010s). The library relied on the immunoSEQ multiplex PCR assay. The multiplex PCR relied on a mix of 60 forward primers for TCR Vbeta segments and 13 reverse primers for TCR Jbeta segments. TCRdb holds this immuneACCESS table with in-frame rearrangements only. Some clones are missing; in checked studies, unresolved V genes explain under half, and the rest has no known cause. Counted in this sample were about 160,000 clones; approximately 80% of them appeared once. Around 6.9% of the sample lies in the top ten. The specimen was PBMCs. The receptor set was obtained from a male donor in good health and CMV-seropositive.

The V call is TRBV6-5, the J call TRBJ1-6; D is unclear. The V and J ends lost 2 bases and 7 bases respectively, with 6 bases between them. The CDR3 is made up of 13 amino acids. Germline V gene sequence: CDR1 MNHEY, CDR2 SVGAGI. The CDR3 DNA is TGTGCCAGCAGTTACGCCAGAAATTCACCCCTCCACTTT. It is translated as CASSYARNSPLHF.

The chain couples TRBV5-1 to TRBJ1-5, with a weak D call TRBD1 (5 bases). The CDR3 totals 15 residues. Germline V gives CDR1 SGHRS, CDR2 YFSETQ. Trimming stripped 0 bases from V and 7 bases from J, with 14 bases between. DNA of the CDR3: TGCGCCAGCAGCTTGGACGGCGGTGGGGGGCAGCCCCAGCATTTT. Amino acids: CASSLDGGGGQPQHF.

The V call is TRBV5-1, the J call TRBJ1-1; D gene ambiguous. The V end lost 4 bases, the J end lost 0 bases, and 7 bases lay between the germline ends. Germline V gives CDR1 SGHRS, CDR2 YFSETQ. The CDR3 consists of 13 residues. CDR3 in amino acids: CASSGNMNTEAFF. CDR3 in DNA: TGCGCCAGCAGCGGCAACATGAACACTGAAGCTTTCTTT.

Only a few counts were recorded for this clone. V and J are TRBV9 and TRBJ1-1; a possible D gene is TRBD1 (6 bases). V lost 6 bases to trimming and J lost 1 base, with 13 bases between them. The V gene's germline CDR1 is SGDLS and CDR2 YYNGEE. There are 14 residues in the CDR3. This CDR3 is CASNPTTGNTEAFF. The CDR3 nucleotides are TGTGCCAGCAACCCTACGACAGGGAACACTGAAGCTTTCTTT.